This TCR beta chain was sequenced for a study of OX40 agonist ivuxolimab in advanced cancers. CDR3 size: 17 residues. Germline CDR1 MDHEN, CDR2 SYDVKM. The junction had 7 bases not matched to a gene; V was cut back by 6 bases and J by 0 bases. The repertoire was sequenced with immunoSEQ multiplex PCR; TCRdb's copy has only in-frame clones and lacks some. There are about 50,000 clones in the sample; around nine tenths occur only once, and 10% to 15% lies in the top ten. This clone was counted once. The chain carries TRBV28 and TRBJ2-1, with TRBD2 matching 11 bases. This material consisted of CD4+ or CD8+ T cells sorted from blood, taken in a trial of the OX40 agonist ivuxolimab. The TCR comes from an adult with an advanced solid tumor such as melanoma, head and neck, liver or kidney cancer. CDR3 sequence (DNA): TGTGCCAGCAGGGGGGCCGGGACTAGCGGCTCCTACAATGAGCAGTTCTTC. Amino acid sequence: CASRGAGTSGSYNEQFF.